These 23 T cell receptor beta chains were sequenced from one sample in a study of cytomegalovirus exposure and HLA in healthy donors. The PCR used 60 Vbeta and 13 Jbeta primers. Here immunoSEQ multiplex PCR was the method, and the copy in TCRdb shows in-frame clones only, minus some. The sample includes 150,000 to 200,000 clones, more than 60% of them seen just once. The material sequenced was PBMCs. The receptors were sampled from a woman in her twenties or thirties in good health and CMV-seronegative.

In DNA, the CDR3 is TGTGCCAGCAGCCCGGGACAGACTCACCCCGGGGAGCTGTTTTTT. Translated, it gives CASSPGQTHPGELFF. The chain links TRBV7-7 to TRBJ2-2, with 7 bases identical to TRBD1. The germline gives CDR1 SSHAT, CDR2 FNYEAQ (reference sequence). The length of the CDR3 is 15 residues. V lost 5 bases and J lost 6; bases outside the gene matches: 9.

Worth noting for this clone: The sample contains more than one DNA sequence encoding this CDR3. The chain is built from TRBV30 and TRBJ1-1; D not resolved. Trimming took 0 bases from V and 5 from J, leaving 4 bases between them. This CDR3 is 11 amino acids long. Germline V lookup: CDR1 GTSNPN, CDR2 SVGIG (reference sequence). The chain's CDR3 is CAWSVQTEAFF. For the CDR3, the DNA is TGTGCCTGGAGTGTACAAACTGAAGCTTTCTTT.

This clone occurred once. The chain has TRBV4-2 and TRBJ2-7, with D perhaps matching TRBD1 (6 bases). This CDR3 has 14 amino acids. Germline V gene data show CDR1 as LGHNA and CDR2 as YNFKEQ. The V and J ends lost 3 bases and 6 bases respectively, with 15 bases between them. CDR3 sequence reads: CASSQPGTTGEQYF. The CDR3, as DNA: TGTGCCAGCAGCCAGCCCGGGACGACAGGCGAGCAGTACTTC.

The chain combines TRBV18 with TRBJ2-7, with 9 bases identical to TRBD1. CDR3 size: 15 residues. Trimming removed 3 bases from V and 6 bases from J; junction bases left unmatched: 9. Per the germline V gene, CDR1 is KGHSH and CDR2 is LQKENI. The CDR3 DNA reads TGTGCCAGCTCACCGCCCGGGACAGGGTTTATCGAGCAGTACTTC. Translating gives CASSPPGTGFIEQYF.

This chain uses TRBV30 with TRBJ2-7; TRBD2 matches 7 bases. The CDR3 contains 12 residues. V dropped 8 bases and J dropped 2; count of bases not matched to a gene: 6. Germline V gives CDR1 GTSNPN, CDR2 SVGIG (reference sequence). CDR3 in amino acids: CALHGLAYEQYF. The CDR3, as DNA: TGTGCCCTCCATGGACTAGCCTACGAGCAGTACTTC. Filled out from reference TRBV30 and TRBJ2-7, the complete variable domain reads SQTIHQWPATLVQPVGSPLSLECTVEGTSNPNLYWYRQAAGRGLQLLFYSVGIGQISSEVPQNLSASRPQDRQFILSSKKLLLSDSGFYLCALHGLAYEQYFGPGTRLTVT.

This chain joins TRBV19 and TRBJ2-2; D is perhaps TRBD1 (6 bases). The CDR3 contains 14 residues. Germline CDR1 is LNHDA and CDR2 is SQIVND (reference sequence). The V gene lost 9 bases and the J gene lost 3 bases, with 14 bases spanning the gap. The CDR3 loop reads CASSSPGDTGELFF. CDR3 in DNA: TGTGCCAGCTCGTCCCCAGGGGACACCGGGGAGCTGTTTTTT.

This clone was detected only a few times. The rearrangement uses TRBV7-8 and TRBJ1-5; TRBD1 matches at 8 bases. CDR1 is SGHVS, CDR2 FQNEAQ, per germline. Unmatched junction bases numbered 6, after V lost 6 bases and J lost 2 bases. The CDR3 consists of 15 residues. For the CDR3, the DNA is TGTGCCAGCAGTCACAGGGGGAATGGCAATCAGCCCCAGCATTTT. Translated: CASSHRGNGNQPQHF.

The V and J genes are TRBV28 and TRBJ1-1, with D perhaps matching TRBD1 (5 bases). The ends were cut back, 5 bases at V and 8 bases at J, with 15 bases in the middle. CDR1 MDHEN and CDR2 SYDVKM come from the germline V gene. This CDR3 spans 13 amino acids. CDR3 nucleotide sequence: TGTGCCAGCAGTGTTATACGGGGGGTCGAAGCTTTCTTT. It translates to CASSVIRGVEAFF. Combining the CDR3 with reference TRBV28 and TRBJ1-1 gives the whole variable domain DVKVTQSSRYLVKRTGEKVFLECVQDMDHENMFWYRQDPGLGLRLIYFSYDVKMKEKGDIPEGYSVSREKKERFSLILESASTNQTSMYLCASSVIRGVEAFFGQGTRLTVV.

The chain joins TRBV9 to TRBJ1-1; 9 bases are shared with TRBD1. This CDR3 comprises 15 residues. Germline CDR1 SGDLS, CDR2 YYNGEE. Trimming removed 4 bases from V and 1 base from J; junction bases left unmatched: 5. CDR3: CASSPGQGANTEAFF. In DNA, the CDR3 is TGTGCCAGCAGCCCGGGACAGGGAGCGAACACTGAAGCTTTCTTT.

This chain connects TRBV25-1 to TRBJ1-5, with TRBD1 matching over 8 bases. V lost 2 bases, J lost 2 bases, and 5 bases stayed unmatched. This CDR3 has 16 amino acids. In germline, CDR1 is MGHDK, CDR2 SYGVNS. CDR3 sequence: CASSEDRGSGNQPQHF. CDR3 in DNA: TGTGCCAGCAGTGAAGACAGGGGATCGGGCAATCAGCCCCAGCATTTT.

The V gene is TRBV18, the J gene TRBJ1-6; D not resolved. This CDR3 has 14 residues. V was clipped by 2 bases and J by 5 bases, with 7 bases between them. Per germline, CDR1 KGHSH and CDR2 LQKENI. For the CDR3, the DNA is TGTGCCAGCTCACCAGCCAGTGATAATTCACCCCTCCACTTT. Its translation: CASSPASDNSPLHF. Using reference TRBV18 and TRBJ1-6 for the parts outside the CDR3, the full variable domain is NAGVMQNPRHLVRRRGQEARLRCSPMKGHSHVYWYRQLPEEGLKFMVYLQKENIIDESGMPKERFSAEFPKEGPSILRIQQVVRGDSAAYFCASSPASDNSPLHFGNGTRLTVT.

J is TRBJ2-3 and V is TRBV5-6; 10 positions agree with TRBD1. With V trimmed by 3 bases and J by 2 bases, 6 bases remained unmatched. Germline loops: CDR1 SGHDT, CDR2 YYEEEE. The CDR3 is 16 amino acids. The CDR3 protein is CASSWETGGHTDTQYF. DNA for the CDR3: TGTGCCAGCAGCTGGGAGACAGGGGGCCACACAGATACGCAGTATTTT.

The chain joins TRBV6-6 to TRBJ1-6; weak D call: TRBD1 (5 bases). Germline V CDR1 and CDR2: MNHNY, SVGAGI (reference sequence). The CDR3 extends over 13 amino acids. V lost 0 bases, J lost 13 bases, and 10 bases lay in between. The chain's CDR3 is CASSYSLGHPLHF. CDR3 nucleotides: TGTGCCAGCAGTTACTCGTTGGGGCACCCCCTCCACTTT.

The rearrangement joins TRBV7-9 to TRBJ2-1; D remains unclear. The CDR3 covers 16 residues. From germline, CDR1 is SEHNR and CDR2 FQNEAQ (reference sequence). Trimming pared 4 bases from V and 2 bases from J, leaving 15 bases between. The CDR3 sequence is CASSSVSGSPYNEQFF. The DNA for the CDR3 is TGTGCCAGCAGCTCGGTTTCGGGTTCCCCCTACAATGAGCAGTTCTTC.

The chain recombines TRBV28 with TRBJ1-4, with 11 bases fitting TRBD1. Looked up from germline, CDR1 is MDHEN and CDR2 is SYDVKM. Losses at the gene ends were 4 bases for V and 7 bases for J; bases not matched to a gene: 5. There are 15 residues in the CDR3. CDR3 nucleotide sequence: TGTGCCAGCAGTTCCGGGGGGACAGGGGGTGAAAAACTGTTTTTT. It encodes CASSSGGTGGEKLFF.

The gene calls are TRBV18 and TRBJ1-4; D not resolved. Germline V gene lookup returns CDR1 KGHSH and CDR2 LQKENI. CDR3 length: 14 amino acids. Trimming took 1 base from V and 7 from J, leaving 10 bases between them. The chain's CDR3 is CASSPHSFGEKLFF. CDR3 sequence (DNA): TGTGCCAGCTCACCACACAGCTTTGGTGAAAAACTGTTTTTT.

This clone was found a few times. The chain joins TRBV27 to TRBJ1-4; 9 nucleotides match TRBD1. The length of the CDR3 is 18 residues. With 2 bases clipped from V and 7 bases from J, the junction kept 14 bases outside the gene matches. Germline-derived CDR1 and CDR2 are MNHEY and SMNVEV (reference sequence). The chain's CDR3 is CASSLGPDRGLGGEKLFF. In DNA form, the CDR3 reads TGTGCCAGCAGTTTAGGCCCGGACAGGGGTTTAGGCGGTGAAAAACTGTTTTTT.

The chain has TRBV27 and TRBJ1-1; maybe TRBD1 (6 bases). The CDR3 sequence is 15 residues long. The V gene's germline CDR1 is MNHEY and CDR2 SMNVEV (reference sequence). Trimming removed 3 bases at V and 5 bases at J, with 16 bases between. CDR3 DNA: TGTGCCAGCAGTTTGGTGCGGGGGGCGGAGACTGAAGCTTTCTTT. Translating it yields CASSLVRGAETEAFF.

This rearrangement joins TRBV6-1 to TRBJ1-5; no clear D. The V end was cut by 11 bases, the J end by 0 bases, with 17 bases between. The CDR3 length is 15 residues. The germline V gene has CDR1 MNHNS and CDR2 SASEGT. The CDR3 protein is CAHSGAGYSNQPQHF. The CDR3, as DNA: TGTGCCCACTCGGGCGCGGGTTATAGCAATCAGCCCCAGCATTTT.

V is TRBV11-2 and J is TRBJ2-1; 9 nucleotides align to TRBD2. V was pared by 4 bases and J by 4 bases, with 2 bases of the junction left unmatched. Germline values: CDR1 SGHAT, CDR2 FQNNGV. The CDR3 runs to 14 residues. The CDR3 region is CASSSSGAYNEQFF. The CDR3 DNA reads TGTGCCAGCAGCTCTAGCGGGGCTTACAATGAGCAGTTCTTC.

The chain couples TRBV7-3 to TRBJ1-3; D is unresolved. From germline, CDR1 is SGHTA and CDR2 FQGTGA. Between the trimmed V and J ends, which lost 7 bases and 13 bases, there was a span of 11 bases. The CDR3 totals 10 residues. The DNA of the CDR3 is TGTGCCAGCAACGTATGTCTAATATATTTT. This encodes CASNVCLIYF.

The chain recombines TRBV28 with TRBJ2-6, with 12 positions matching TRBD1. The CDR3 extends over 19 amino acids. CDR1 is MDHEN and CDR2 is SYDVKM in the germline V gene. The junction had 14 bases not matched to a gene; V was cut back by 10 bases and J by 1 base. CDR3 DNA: TGTGCCACCCGAGGGACAGGGGGCGGCTCAAATTCTGGGGCCAACGTCCTGACTTTC. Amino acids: CATRGTGGGSNSGANVLTF.

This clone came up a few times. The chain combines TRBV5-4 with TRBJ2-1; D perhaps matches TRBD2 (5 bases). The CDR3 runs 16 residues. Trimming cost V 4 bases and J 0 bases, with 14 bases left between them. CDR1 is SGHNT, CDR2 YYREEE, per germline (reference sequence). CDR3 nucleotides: TGTGCCAGCAGCCGGACTGCCGTTAGCTCCTACAATGAGCAGTTCTTC. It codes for CASSRTAVSSYNEQFF.